Each of the 32 T cell receptor beta chains below was sequenced from the same sample in a study of technical replicates of blood from a few donors. The method was immunoSEQ multiplex PCR; TCRdb's version includes in-frame clones alone and lacks a portion of them. The repertoire includes tens of thousands of clones, roughly 93% of them detected once, and approximately 0.35% sits in the top ten. Material: T cells isolated from PBMCs. The receptor source for this set is a human donor in good health.

This clone was seen once. The chain is built from TRBV10-2 and TRBJ2-7; 7 bases line up with TRBD1. V trimming: 1 base; J trimming: 1 base; junction bases outside the gene matches: 1. The CDR3 is 14 residues long. Germline CDR1 WSHSY, CDR2 SAAADI. CDR3 DNA sequence: TGCGCCAGCAGTGAGTGGACAGGATCCTACGAGCAGTACTTC. Its translation is CASSEWTGSYEQYF.

V and J are TRBV6-1 and TRBJ2-7, with a possible D match to TRBD2 (7 bases). CDR3 length: 16 residues. The V end lost 1 base, the J end lost 3 bases, and 16 bases lay between the germline ends. Germline V CDR1 and CDR2: MNHNS, SASEGT. The chain's CDR3 is CASSEGGGTTYYEQYF. The CDR3 DNA follows: TGTGCCAGCAGTGAAGGAGGGGGGACTACCTACTACGAGCAGTACTTC.

The rearrangement uses TRBV7-9 and TRBJ2-1; D might be TRBD2 (7 bases). Germline assignment: CDR1 SEHNR and CDR2 FQNEAQ (reference sequence). V lost 3 bases and J 10 bases, leaving 19 bases between the germline ends. This CDR3 contains 15 residues. The CDR3 coding sequence is TGTGCCAGCAGCTTCGGTTTAAGGGGAGGGGGGGAGCAGTTCTTC. Protein: CASSFGLRGGGEQFF.

The chain has TRBV29-1 and TRBJ1-1, with TRBD1 as a possible D gene (5 bases). The CDR3 extends over 12 amino acids. Trimming stripped 2 bases from V and 10 bases from J, with 14 bases between. Germline-derived CDR1 and CDR2 are SQVTM and ANQGSEA. The DNA for the CDR3 is TGCAGCGTTGAACAGCAGGGAATTAGAGCTTTCTTT. Protein product: CSVEQQGIRAFF.

This sequence joins TRBV13 and TRBJ1-5, with D possibly TRBD1 on 5 matching bases. The V end was cut by 0 bases, the J end by 3 bases, with 12 bases between. CDR3 size: 16 residues. Germline-derived CDR1 and CDR2 are PRHDT and FYEKMQ (reference sequence). This CDR3 is CASSLGSGGYNQPQHF. In DNA, the CDR3 is TGTGCCAGCAGCTTAGGAAGCGGGGGGTACAATCAGCCCCAGCATTTT.

This clone was recorded once. The V and J genes are TRBV4-1 and TRBJ1-2; no definite D call. The CDR3 spans 14 residues. V lost 3 bases and J 4 bases, leaving 12 bases between the germline ends. Germline assignment: CDR1 MGHRA and CDR2 YSYEKL. The CDR3 loop is CASSHAGRTYGYTF. For the CDR3, the DNA is TGCGCCAGCAGCCACGCCGGGAGGACCTATGGCTACACCTTC.

This chain connects TRBV21-1 to TRBJ2-7; no check of the table's D call, TRBD1, against the DNA was made. TRBV21-1 is a recognized pseudogene. The CDR3 spans 16 residues. The DNA for the CDR3 is TGTGCCAGCAGCACCGGGACAGGGTTGATCCTTTACGAGCAGTACTTC. Its translation is CASSTGTGLILYEQYF.

J is TRBJ2-7 and V is TRBV6-6; D is ambiguous. The length of the CDR3 is 14 residues. Germline V lookup: CDR1 MNHNY, CDR2 SVGAGI (reference sequence). The ends were cut back, 6 bases at V and 1 base at J, with 13 bases in the middle. The CDR3 is CASSPRRISYEQYF. CDR3 sequence (DNA): TGTGCCAGCAGCCCTCGCAGGATATCCTACGAGCAGTACTTC.

The chain recombines TRBV25-1 with TRBJ2-1; 8 nucleotides align to TRBD2. The junction had 5 bases not matched to a gene; V was cut back by 2 bases and J by 5 bases. The CDR3 sequence is 15 residues long. Germline V gene sequence: CDR1 MGHDK, CDR2 SYGVNS. DNA for the CDR3: TGTGCCAGCAGTGAACTTGAGCGGGGGCACAATGAGCAGTTCTTC. As protein: CASSELERGHNEQFF.

The V call is TRBV4-1, the J call TRBJ2-7; D is possibly TRBD1 (7 bases). V was shortened by 3 bases and J by 5 bases, with 11 bases between the two germline ends. This CDR3 region has 13 residues. The germline CDR1 and CDR2 sequences are MGHRA and YSYEKL. Here the CDR3 reads CASSQQGGHEQYF. The CDR3 bases are TGCGCCAGCAGCCAGCAGGGGGGACACGAGCAGTACTTC.

The chain carries TRBV4-1 and TRBJ2-1, with TRBD2 matching 11 bases. The germline V gene encodes CDR1 MGHRA and CDR2 YSYEKL. Trimming at V came to 3 bases and at J to 4 bases, leaving 5 bases not matched to a gene. The CDR3 is 16 residues long. The CDR3 loop reads CASSHTGTSGYNEQFF. CDR3 sequence (DNA): TGCGCCAGCAGCCATACCGGGACTAGCGGATACAATGAGCAGTTCTTC.

This chain connects TRBV28 to TRBJ1-4, with 8 bases matching TRBD1. The CDR3 loop spans 15 amino acids. CDR1 is MDHEN, CDR2 SYDVKM, per germline. Germline trimming cut 6 bases from V and 8 bases from J; bases unmatched to any gene: 11. CDR3 loop: CASSTGQGALEKLFF. For the CDR3, the DNA is TGTGCCAGCAGCACAGGGCAGGGGGCGTTAGAAAAACTGTTTTTT.

This clone came up once. This chain connects TRBV6-1 to TRBJ1-2; perhaps TRBD1 as D (6 bases). CDR3 length: 13 amino acids. Germline CDR1 reads MNHNS; CDR2 reads SASEGT. The V gene lost 6 bases and the J gene lost 7 bases, with 15 bases spanning the gap. This CDR3 reads CASRTYRERGYTF. For the CDR3, the DNA is TGTGCCAGCAGGACCTACAGGGAACGTGGCTACACCTTC.

This chain links TRBV5-1 with TRBJ2-7; D may be TRBD1 (5 bases). The ends were cut back, 4 bases at V and 2 bases at J, with 7 bases in the middle. The length of the CDR3 is 12 residues. The V gene's germline CDR1 is SGHRS and CDR2 YFSETQ. DNA of the CDR3: TGCGCCAGCAGCCGACAGCCCTACGAGCAGTACTTC. Its translation is CASSRQPYEQYF.

V gene TRBV7-9 combines with J gene TRBJ2-7; tentatively, D is TRBD1 (6 bases). Trimming left V 2 bases short and J 3 bases short, with 14 bases between. This CDR3 has 15 amino acids. Germline V gene lookup returns CDR1 SEHNR and CDR2 FQNEAQ (reference sequence). CDR3 bases: TGTGCCAGCAGCTTAATTCCCGGACAGATCTACGAGCAGTACTTC. It yields the protein CASSLIPGQIYEQYF.

The rearrangement uses TRBV7-2 and TRBJ2-3, with TRBD2 matching 15 bases. The length of the CDR3 is 19 residues. Per germline, CDR1 SGHTA and CDR2 FQGNSA. V was clipped by 2 bases and J by 0 bases; unmatched bases: 6. CDR3 nucleotide sequence: TGTGCCAGCAGCTTATTTCGGACTAGCGGGAGGGGTAGCACAGATACGCAGTATTTT. Translated, it gives CASSLFRTSGRGSTDTQYF.

The chain links TRBV6-1 to TRBJ2-7; 7 bases are shared with TRBD2. Germline-derived CDR1 and CDR2 are MNHNS and SASEGT. V dropped 0 bases and J dropped 7; count of bases not matched to a gene: 12. The CDR3 runs to 16 residues. The CDR3 is CASSEAPGGTSGEQYF. CDR3 coding DNA: TGTGCCAGCAGTGAAGCCCCCGGGGGGACCTCGGGGGAGCAGTACTTC.

This clone was recorded a few times. V is TRBV29-1 and J is TRBJ1-4; 8 nucleotides match TRBD1. Germline V gene lookup returns CDR1 SQVTM and CDR2 ANQGSEA. CDR3 length: 14 amino acids. V lost 6 bases to trimming and J lost 8 bases; unmatched junction nucleotides: 11. The CDR3 loop is CSVVLRGLKEKLFF. CDR3 nucleotides: TGCAGCGTGGTCCTCAGGGGGCTTAAGGAAAAACTGTTTTTT.

This chain joins TRBV19 and TRBJ1-1; 7 bases map to TRBD1. CDR1 is LNHDA and CDR2 is SQIVND in the germline V gene (reference sequence). V lost 5 bases to trimming and J lost 1 base; unmatched junction nucleotides: 10. The CDR3 has 16 amino acids. CDR3 sequence: CASSFRQQGRNTEAFF. CDR3 DNA sequence: TGTGCCAGTAGTTTTCGTCAACAGGGGCGGAACACTGAAGCTTTCTTT.

The rearrangement uses TRBV19 and TRBJ2-3, with TRBD1 matching over 8 bases. With V trimmed by 4 bases and J by 4 bases, 4 bases remained unmatched. CDR1 and CDR2 (germline): LNHDA, SQIVND (reference sequence). The CDR3 consists of 14 residues. The CDR3 region has the DNA TGTGCCAGTAGTACCAGGACAGGGTCAGATACGCAGTATTTT. Translating gives CASSTRTGSDTQYF.

V is TRBV25-1 and J is TRBJ1-5; D might be TRBD1 (6 bases). The V end was cut by 4 bases, the J end by 7 bases, with 14 bases between. The CDR3 extends over 14 amino acids. CDR1 MGHDK and CDR2 SYGVNS come from the germline V gene. CDR3 bases: TGTGCCAGCAGTGGGGACACAGATAGACAGCCCCAGCATTTT. Amino acids: CASSGDTDRQPQHF. Looking up the rest from reference TRBV25-1 and TRBJ1-5 gives the full variable domain: EADIYQTPRYLVIGTGKKITLECSQTMGHDKMYWYQQDPGMELHLIHYSYGVNSTEKGDLSSESTVSRIRTEHFPLTLESARPSHTSQYLCASSGDTDRQPQHFGDGTRLSIL.

The chain employs TRBV14 and TRBJ2-2, with 7 bases lining up with TRBD2. CDR1 is SGHDN, CDR2 FVKESK, per germline. The J segment lost 7 bases and the V segment lost 4 bases, leaving 6 bases of the junction unmatched. This CDR3 has 14 amino acids. The CDR3 loop is CASSPTSWSGELFF. Here the CDR3 DNA reads TGTGCCAGCAGCCCGACTAGCTGGAGCGGGGAGCTGTTTTTT.

The rearrangement links TRBV7-2 to TRBJ2-7; D not resolved. The V gene lost 5 bases and the J gene lost 2 bases, with 4 bases spanning the gap. This CDR3 is built from 11 residues. The germline gives CDR1 SGHTA, CDR2 FQGNSA. DNA of the CDR3: TGTGCCAGCAGCCCGGCCTACGAGCAGTACTTC. Translated, it gives CASSPAYEQYF.

The rearrangement joins TRBV6-5 to TRBJ2-3; D is possibly TRBD1 (6 bases). CDR3 length: 11 residues. V lost 6 bases and J lost 6, with 7 bases in between. Germline V CDR1 and CDR2: MNHEY, SVGAGI. The CDR3 region is CASSQGDTQYF. For the CDR3, the DNA is TGTGCCAGCAGCCAGGGGGATACGCAGTATTTT.

The rearrangement uses TRBV9 and TRBJ2-3; D perhaps matches TRBD2 (6 bases). Trimming removed 0 bases at V and 1 base at J, with 9 bases between. The CDR3 loop spans 15 amino acids. Germline V lookup: CDR1 SGDLS, CDR2 YYNGEE. The CDR3 sequence is CASSVELAGTDTQYF. CDR3 nucleotide sequence: TGTGCCAGCAGCGTAGAACTAGCTGGCACAGATACGCAGTATTTT.

The gene calls are TRBV6-5 and TRBJ2-6; no clear D gene. The CDR3 runs 14 residues. The V gene's germline CDR1 is MNHEY and CDR2 SVGAGI. V was trimmed by 4 bases and J by 0 bases, leaving 4 bases between them. The CDR3 DNA sequence: TGTGCCAGCAGTTTCAGCTCTGGGGCCAACGTCCTGACTTTC. Amino acids: CASSFSSGANVLTF.

V usage is TRBV6-5 and J usage is TRBJ2-1; D is uncertain. Trimming removed 2 bases from V and 3 bases from J, with 8 bases in between. Per germline, CDR1 MNHEY and CDR2 SVGAGI. The CDR3 extends over 14 amino acids. CDR3 nucleotide sequence: TGTGCCAGCAGTTACACGAACTTCTACAATGAGCAGTTCTTC. This sequence encodes CASSYTNFYNEQFF.

The CDR3 region is CASRLSGVYTDTQYF. The CDR3 nucleotides are TGTGCCAGCCGCCTGTCAGGGGTTTACACAGATACGCAGTATTTT. The chain links TRBV7-9 to TRBJ2-3, with D tentatively TRBD1 (6 bases). Trimming pared 8 bases from V and 2 bases from J, leaving 17 bases between. Germline V gene data show CDR1 as SEHNR and CDR2 as FQNEAQ (reference sequence). CDR3 length equals 15 residues. Variable domain in full (rest from reference TRBV7-9 and TRBJ2-3): DTGVSQNPRHKITKRGQNVTFRCDPISEHNRLYWYRQTLGQGPEFLTYFQNEAQLEKSRLLSDRFSAERPKGSFSTLEIQRTEQGDSAMYLCASRLSGVYTDTQYFGPGTRLTVL.

V is TRBV29-1 and J is TRBJ1-1, with 8 positions matching TRBD1. The CDR3 spans 13 residues. With V trimmed by 5 bases and J by 4 bases, 6 bases remained unmatched. From germline, CDR1 is SQVTM and CDR2 ANQGSEA. CDR3 DNA: TGCAGCGTTTTAAGACAGGGGAGCACTGAAGCTTTCTTT. It specifies CSVLRQGSTEAFF.

V gene TRBV11-3 combines with J gene TRBJ1-1; TRBD1 matches 8 bases. The CDR3 covers 15 residues. J lost 8 bases, V lost 5 bases, and 13 bases had no gene match. Germline V CDR1 and CDR2: SGHNT, YENEEA. The CDR3 region has the DNA TGTGCCAGCAGCCCTAACAGGGGGATATTCGCCGAAGCTTTCTTT. It is translated as CASSPNRGIFAEAFF.

The chain has TRBV4-2 and TRBJ1-1; 8 bases align to TRBD1. CDR3 size: 16 residues. Germline loops: CDR1 LGHNA, CDR2 YNFKEQ. J gave up 6 bases and V 1 base, and 10 bases lay outside the gene matches. CDR3: CASSQGQGAYGAEAFF. The CDR3 DNA reads TGTGCCAGCAGCCAAGGTCAGGGGGCTTATGGCGCTGAAGCTTTCTTT.

CDR3 sequence (DNA): TGTGCCAGCAGCCAAATTCGACAGGGCTCTTGGTCTGGAAACACCATATATTTT. Residues: CASSQIRQGSWSGNTIYF. The rearrangement links TRBV4-2 to TRBJ1-3; TRBD1 aligns across 7 bases. Trimming at V came to 2 bases and at J to 1 base, leaving 11 bases not matched to a gene. This CDR3 is built from 18 residues. Germline V gene lookup returns CDR1 LGHNA and CDR2 YNFKEQ.